This T cell receptor (beta chain) appears in the sequencing data of a study of CD8 T cells in ankylosing spondylitis. Making use of molecular barcodes, quantitative 5'-RACE generated TCR beta libraries. TCRdb re-called the 5' RACE reads through MiXCR, storing one row per CDR3 protein. The sample contains approximately 520,000 distinct CDR3 sequences, approximately 5% of which appear only once. For this clonotype: Its specificity is not known.

V was cut by 8 bases and J by 5 bases, with 28 bases left in between. Germline lookup yields CDR1 MNHNS and CDR2 SASEGT. The CDR3 runs 18 residues. Study-wide findings and caveats: Some motif variants had been reported before (in reactive arthritis synovial fluid and blood). According to the report, clones linked to the disease were significantly enriched in matched synovial fluid samples taken from ankylosing spondylitis patients. Within ankylosing spondylitis blood, a TCR beta motif made up of several highly homologous variants appeared to be characteristic.

This sequence was found in a male donor with ankylosing spondylitis. This chain uses TRBV6-1 with TRBJ2-1; possibly TRBD2 for D (6 bases). Sequenced input: blood, either unsorted or a sorted T cell fraction (not recorded which). The CDR3 sequence is CASEDVRGGFPHNNEQFF. Here the CDR3 DNA reads TGTGCCAGCGAGGACGTCCGTGGGGGGTTCCCCCACAACAATGAGCAGTTCTTC.